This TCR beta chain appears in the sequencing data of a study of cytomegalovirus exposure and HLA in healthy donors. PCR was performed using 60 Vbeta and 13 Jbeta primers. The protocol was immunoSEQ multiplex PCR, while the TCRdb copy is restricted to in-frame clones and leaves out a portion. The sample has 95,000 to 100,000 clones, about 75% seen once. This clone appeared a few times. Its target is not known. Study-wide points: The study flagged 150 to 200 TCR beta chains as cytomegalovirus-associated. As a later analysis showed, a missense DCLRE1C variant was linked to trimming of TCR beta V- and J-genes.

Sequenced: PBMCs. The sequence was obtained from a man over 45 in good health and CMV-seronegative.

Here the CDR3 DNA reads TGTGCCAGCAGTTTGTACCCGACAGGGAGAAACTATGGCTACACCTTC. It codes for CASSLYPTGRNYGYTF. This rearrangement joins TRBV28 to TRBJ1-2; 7 nucleotides agree with TRBD1. The germline V gene has CDR1 MDHEN and CDR2 SYDVKM. J gave up 2 bases and V 3 bases, and 9 bases lay outside the gene matches. This CDR3 has 16 amino acids.